This T cell receptor (beta chain) was identified during a study of blood T cell repertoires in COVID-19. Study at large: Sites in the United States, Italy and Spain provided acute and convalescent COVID-19 samples. PBMCs, B-cell-depleted T cells, or T cells were the source of the cDNA or gDNA that made up the material.

In the original workflow: Reference gene primer amplification in the assay estimated nucleated cell counts. Using immunoSEQ multiplex PCR, the repertoire was profiled, and TCRdb retains in-frame clones only, with some absent. V and J calls plus clone size are reproduced from that table; the DNA served to infer D and trimming. The sample lists about 26,000 clones, 85% to 90% occurring once. The CDR3 loop spans 12 amino acids. V lost 7 bases and J 4 bases, leaving 7 bases between the germline ends. Germline V gives CDR1 MNHNY, CDR2 SVGAGI (reference sequence). The sample consisted of peripheral blood. The chain uses TRBV6-6 and TRBJ2-2, with unresolved D. This sequence originates from a human donor in a cohort sampled during active COVID-19. The CDR3 is CASTSSTGELFF. DNA for the CDR3: TGTGCCAGCACATCTAGCACCGGGGAGCTGTTTTTT.